The source of this T cell receptor beta chain is a study of CXCR3-negative and CXCR3-positive naive CD8 T cells. In regard to this clonotype: The antigen is undetermined.

Study-level points and caveats: Sequencing showed both naive subsets with comparably high diversity, and memory CD8+ cells much lower. Against CXCR3-negative naive cells, CXCR3-positive naive cells showed more hydrophobic TRB CDR3s.

The method, 5' RACE with UMI labels, was used to prepare the TRB cDNA libraries. Reanalyzing the 5' RACE reads, TCRdb keeps one entry per CDR3 protein, without DNA. The sample table sets out about 130,000 distinct CDR3 sequences. Sequencing was carried out using naive CXCR3+ CD8+ T cells from blood. Subset indicated: CD45RO-CCR7+CD27+CD95- naive CD8+ T cells expressing CXCR3 (TNR3+). The sequence was collected from a human donor in good health. Some clones in this sample may be carry-over from other donors' samples.

The CDR3 here is CASSGRDSPYNEQFF. V and J are TRBV9 and TRBJ2-1. Germline V CDR1 and CDR2: SGDLS, YYNGEE. The CDR3 has 15 residues.